This is a list of T cell receptor beta chains from one sample in a study of blood T cell repertoires in COVID-19. The data were produced by immunoSEQ multiplex PCR, yet TCRdb's version contains in-frame clones alone and is incomplete. In the table there are some 170,000 clones, 87% of which are singletons. Sequencing was carried out using peripheral blood. The receptors were sampled from a woman aged 45-60 years with acute or convalescent COVID-19. Both conserved end residues are part of each CDR3. The D gene is left open where the match is weak. Clone size is given for some rows only: seen once, a few or many times, or a class if the clone is expanded.

j_gene,v_gene,d_gene,abundance,CDR3aa,CDR3nt
TRBJ2-2,TRBV5-1,TRBD2,-,CASSLGTSGNTGELFF,TGCGCCAGCAGTCTGGGGACTAGCGGGAACACCGGGGAGCTGTTTTTT
TRBJ2-2,TRBV7-3,-,once,CASSIGQYTGELFF,TGTGCCAGCAGTATCGGACAGTACACCGGGGAGCTGTTTTTT
TRBJ2-7,TRBV6-5,-,-,CASTPAQGVRYEQYF,TGTGCCAGCACCCCAGCACAGGGAGTACGCTACGAGCAGTACTTC
TRBJ1-3,TRBV29-1,-,-,CSVETAGLPYSGNTIYF,TGCAGCGTTGAAACCGCGGGGCTTCCCTACTCTGGAAACACCATATATTTT
TRBJ1-5,TRBV6-2/TRBV6-3,-,-,CASSDSPDQPQHF,TGTGCCAGCAGTGACAGCCCGGATCAGCCCCAGCATTTT
TRBJ2-7,TRBV7-9,TRBD2,-,CASSFSSGRSYEQYF,TGTGCCAGCAGCTTTTCTAGCGGGAGGTCTTACGAGCAGTACTTC
TRBJ1-5,TRBV10-3,TRBD1,once,CAISKTGGDGQPQHF,TGTGCCATCAGCAAGACAGGGGGCGATGGTCAGCCCCAGCATTTT
TRBJ1-2,TRBV6-5,-,-,CASRGFGAENYGYTF,TGTGCCAGCAGGGGGTTTGGGGCGGAAAACTATGGCTACACCTTC
TRBJ1-2,TRBV19,TRBD1,-,CASSIDRGGAGYGYTF,TGTGCCAGTAGTATAGATCGAGGGGGCGCTGGCTATGGCTACACCTTC
TRBJ1-1,TRBV27,-,-,CASRNQGNTEAFF,TGTGCCAGCAGGAATCAGGGGAACACTGAAGCTTTCTTT
TRBJ1-5,TRBV24-1,TRBD1,-,CATSEGTGPRTPQHF,TGTGCCACCAGTGAAGGGACAGGGCCCAGGACCCCCCAGCATTTT
TRBJ2-7,TRBV6-2/TRBV6-3,-,once,CASGRLDNEQYF,TGTGCCAGCGGCCGGCTAGATAACGAGCAGTACTTC
TRBJ1-2,TRBV19,TRBD1,-,CASSTGTGHGYTF,TGTGCCAGTAGTACGGGGACAGGTCATGGCTACACCTTC
TRBJ1-6,TRBV3-1/TRBV3-2,TRBD1,-,CASSQTWDRDAALHF,TGTGCCAGCAGCCAGACATGGGACAGGGACGCGGCCCTCCACTTT
TRBJ2-1,TRBV7-3,TRBD2,-,CASSSSGTSGNQQFF,TGTGCCAGCAGCTCCTCCGGGACTAGCGGCAATCAGCAGTTCTTC
TRBJ2-7,TRBV30,-,-,CASEAGGGYEQYF,TGTGCTTCGGAGGCAGGGGGAGGCTACGAGCAGTACTTC
TRBJ1-1,TRBV6-5,-,-,CASSYSLTVNTEAFF,TGTGCCAGCAGTTATTCGTTAACGGTGAACACTGAAGCTTTCTTT
TRBJ2-2,TRBV25-1,-,-,CASSEWPADQADGELFF,TGTGCCAGCAGTGAATGGCCGGCAGATCAGGCTGACGGGGAGCTGTTTTTT
TRBJ1-3,TRBV7-6,-,-,CASSLVDILAGSGNTIYF,TGTGCCAGCAGCTTAGTCGACATCCTGGCGGGCTCTGGAAACACCATATATTTT
TRBJ2-3,TRBV7-3,-,-,CASSSPRDKPLQDTQYF,TGTGCCAGCAGCTCCCCCCGGGACAAACCCTTGCAGGATACGCAGTATTTT
TRBJ2-3,TRBV9,TRBD2,-,CASSADLAGSTDTQYF,TGTGCCAGCAGCGCGGATCTAGCGGGTTCCACAGATACGCAGTATTTT
TRBJ2-7,TRBV18,-,-,CASSPLTGVGSYEQYF,TGTGCCAGCTCACCCCTGACGGGGGTTGGTTCCTACGAGCAGTACTTC